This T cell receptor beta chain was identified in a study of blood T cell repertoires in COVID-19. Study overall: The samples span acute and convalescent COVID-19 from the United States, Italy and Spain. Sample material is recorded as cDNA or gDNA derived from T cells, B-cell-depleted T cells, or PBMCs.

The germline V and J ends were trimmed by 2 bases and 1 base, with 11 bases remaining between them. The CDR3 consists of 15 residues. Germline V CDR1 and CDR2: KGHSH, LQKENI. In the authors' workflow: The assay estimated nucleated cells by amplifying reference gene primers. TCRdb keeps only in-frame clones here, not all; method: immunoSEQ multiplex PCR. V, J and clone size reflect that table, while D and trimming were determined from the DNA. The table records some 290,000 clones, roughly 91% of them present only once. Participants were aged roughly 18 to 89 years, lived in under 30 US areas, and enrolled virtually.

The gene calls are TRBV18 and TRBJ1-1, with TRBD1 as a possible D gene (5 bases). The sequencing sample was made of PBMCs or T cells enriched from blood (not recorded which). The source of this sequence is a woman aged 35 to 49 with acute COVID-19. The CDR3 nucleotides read TGTGCCAGCTCACCAATGGCAGGGCAGAACACTGAAGCTTTCTTT. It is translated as CASSPMAGQNTEAFF. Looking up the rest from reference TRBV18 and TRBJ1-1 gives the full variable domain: NAGVMQNPRHLVRRRGQEARLRCSPMKGHSHVYWYRQLPEEGLKFMVYLQKENIIDESGMPKERFSAEFPKEGPSILRIQQVVRGDSAAYFCASSPMAGQNTEAFFGQGTRLTVV.